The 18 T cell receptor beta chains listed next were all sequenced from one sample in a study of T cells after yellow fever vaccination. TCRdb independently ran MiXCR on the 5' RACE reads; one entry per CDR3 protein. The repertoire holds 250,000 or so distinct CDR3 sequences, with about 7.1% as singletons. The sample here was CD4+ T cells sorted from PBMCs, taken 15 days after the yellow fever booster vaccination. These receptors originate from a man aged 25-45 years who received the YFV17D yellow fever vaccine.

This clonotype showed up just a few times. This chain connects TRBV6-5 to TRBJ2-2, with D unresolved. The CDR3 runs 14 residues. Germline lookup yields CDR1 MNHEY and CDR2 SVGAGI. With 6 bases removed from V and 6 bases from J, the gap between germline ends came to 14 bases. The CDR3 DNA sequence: TGTGCCAGCAGACCTCGTTCGCTAGCCGGGGAGCTGTTTTTT. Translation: CASRPRSLAGELFF.

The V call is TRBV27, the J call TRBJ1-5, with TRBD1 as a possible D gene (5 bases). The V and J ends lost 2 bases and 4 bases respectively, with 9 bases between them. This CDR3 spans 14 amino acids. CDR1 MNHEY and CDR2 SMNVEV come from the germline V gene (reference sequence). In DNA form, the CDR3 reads TGTGCCAGCAGTTTAAGTAGGGGAAATCAGCCCCAGCATTTT. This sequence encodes CASSLSRGNQPQHF.

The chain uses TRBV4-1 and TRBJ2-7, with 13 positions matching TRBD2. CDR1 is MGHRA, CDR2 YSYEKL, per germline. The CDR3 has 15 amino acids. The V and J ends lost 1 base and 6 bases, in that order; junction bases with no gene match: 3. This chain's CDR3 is CASSQVGTSGIEQYF. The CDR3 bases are TGCGCCAGCAGCCAAGTCGGGACTAGCGGGATCGAGCAGTACTTC.

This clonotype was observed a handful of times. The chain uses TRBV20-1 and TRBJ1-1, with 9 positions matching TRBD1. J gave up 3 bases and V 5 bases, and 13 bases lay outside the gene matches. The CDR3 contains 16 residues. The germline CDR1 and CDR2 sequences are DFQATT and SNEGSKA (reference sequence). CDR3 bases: TGCAGTGCTGGACTCCTCAACAGGGGGCGGGACACTGAAGCTTTCTTT. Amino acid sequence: CSAGLLNRGRDTEAFF.

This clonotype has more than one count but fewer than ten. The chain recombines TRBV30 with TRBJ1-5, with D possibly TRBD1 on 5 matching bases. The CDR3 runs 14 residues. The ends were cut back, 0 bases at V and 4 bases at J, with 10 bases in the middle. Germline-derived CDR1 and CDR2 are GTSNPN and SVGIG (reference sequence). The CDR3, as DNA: TGTGCCTGGAGTGTGGGACGGACTAATCAGCCCCAGCATTTT. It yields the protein CAWSVGRTNQPQHF.

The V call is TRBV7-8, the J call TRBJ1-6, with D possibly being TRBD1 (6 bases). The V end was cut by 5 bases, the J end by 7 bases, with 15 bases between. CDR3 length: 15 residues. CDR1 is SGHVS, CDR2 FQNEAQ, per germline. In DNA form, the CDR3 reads TGTGCCAGCAGCCCAATGACAGGCGTAAATTCACCCCTCCACTTT. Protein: CASSPMTGVNSPLHF.

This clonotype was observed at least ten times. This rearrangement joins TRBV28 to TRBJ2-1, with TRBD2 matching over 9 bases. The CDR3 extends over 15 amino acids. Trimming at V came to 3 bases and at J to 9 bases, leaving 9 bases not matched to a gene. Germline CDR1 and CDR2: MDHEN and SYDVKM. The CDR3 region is CASSLLVAGVGEQFF. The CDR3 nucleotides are TGTGCCAGCAGTTTGTTGGTAGCGGGAGTCGGTGAGCAGTTCTTC.

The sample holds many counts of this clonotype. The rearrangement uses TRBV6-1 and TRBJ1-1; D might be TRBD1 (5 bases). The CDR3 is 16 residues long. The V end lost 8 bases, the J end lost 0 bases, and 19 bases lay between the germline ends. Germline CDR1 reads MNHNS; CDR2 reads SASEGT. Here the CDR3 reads CASRWAGARVNTEAFF. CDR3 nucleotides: TGTGCCAGCCGCTGGGCCGGGGCCCGGGTGAACACTGAAGCTTTCTTT.

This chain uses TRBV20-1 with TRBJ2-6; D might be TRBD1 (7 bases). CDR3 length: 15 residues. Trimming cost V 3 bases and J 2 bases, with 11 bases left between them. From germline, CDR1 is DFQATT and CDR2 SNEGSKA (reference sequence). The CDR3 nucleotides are TGCAGTGCTAGTCAGGGGGGCCCTGGGGCCAACGTCCTGACTTTC. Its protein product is CSASQGGPGANVLTF.

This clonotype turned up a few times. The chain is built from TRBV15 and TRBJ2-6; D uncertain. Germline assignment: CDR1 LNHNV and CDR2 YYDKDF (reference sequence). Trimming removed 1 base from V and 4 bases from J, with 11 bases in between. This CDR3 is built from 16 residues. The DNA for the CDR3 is TGTGCCACCAGCAGAGGAGTGTCCCTAGGGGCCAACGTCCTGACTTTC. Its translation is CATSRGVSLGANVLTF.

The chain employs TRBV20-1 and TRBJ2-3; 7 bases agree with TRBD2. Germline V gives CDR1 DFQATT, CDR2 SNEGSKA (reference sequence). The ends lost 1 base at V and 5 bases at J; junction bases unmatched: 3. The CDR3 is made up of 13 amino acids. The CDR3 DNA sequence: TGCAGTGCTAGAGGCGGGAGAGGAGATACGCAGTATTTT. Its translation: CSARGGRGDTQYF.

The CDR3: CSAQTSGRARIYEQYF. Written as DNA, the CDR3 is TGCAGTGCCCAGACTAGCGGGAGGGCCAGAATCTACGAGCAGTACTTC. The chain combines TRBV20-1 with TRBJ2-7; 14 bases fit TRBD2. Trimming at V came to 6 bases and at J to 3 bases, leaving 10 bases not matched to a gene. Germline CDR1 reads DFQATT; CDR2 reads SNEGSKA (reference sequence). The CDR3 sequence is 16 residues long.

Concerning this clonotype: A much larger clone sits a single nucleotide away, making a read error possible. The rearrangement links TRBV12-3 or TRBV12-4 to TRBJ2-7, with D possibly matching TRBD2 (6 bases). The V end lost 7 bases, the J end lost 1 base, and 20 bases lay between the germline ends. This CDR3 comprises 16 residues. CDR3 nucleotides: TGTGCCAGCACCACCCCGGGAACTAGCCCTTCCTACGAGCAGTACTTC. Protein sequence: CASTTPGTSPSYEQYF.

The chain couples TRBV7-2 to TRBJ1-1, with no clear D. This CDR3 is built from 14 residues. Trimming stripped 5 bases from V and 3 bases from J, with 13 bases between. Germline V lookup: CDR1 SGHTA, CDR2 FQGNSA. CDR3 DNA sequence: TGTGCCAGCAGCCTTTTACCGGGCTACACTGAAGCTTTCTTT. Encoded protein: CASSLLPGYTEAFF. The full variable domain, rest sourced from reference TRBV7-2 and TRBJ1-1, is GAGVSQSPSNKVTEKGKDVELRCDPISGHTALYWYRQSLGQGLEFLIYFQGNSAPDKSGLPSDRFSAERTGGSVSTLTIQRTQQEDSAVYLCASSLLPGYTEAFFGQGTRLTVV.

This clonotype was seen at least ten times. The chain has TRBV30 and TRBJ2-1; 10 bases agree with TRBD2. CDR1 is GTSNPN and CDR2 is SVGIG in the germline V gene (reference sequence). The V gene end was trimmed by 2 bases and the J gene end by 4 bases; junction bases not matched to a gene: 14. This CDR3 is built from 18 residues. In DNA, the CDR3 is TGTGCCTGGAGTAATTCTAGGCTAGCGGGAGCGGGTTACAATGAGCAGTTCTTC. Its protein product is CAWSNSRLAGAGYNEQFF.

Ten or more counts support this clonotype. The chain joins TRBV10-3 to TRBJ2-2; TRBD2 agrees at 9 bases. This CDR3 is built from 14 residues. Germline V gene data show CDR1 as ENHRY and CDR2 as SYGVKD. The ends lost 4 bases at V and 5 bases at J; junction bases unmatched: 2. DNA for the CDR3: TGTGCCATCAGTGGGACTAGCGTGACCGGGGAGCTGTTTTTT. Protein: CAISGTSVTGELFF.

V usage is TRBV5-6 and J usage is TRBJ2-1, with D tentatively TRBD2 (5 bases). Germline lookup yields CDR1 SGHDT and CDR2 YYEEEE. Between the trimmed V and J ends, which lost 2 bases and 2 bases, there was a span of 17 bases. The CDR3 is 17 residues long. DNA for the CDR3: TGTGCCAGCAGCTTTGAGCGGAGCGGAGTAACCTACAATGAGCAGTTCTTC. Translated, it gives CASSFERSGVTYNEQFF.

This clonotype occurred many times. CDR3 in amino acids: CASSGLAGGPNEQFF. CDR3 sequence (DNA): TGTGCCAGCAGTGGACTAGCGGGAGGGCCGAATGAGCAGTTCTTC. The chain combines TRBV6-4 with TRBJ2-1; 14 nucleotides agree with TRBD2. CDR3 length: 15 residues. Trimming at V came to 4 bases and at J to 7 bases, leaving 3 bases not matched to a gene. Germline V gene sequence: CDR1 MRHNA, CDR2 SNTAGT.